This entry features one T cell receptor (beta chain) sequence. As handled by the study authors: Nucleated cell number was recorded as an estimate derived from reference gene primer amplification. Generated by immunoSEQ multiplex PCR, the TCRdb table keeps only in-frame clones and is missing some. V and J calls and clone size follow that table, whereas D and trimming were derived from the DNA. Counted here are approximately 140,000 clones, about nine tenths occurring once; the ten biggest clones make up roughly a tenth. The data stem from a study of blood T cell repertoires in COVID-19. Source material: peripheral blood. This receptor was identified in a middle-aged man with active or convalescent COVID-19.

The CDR3 region has the DNA TGTGCCAGCAGCTTTACGGGTACTGAAGCTTTCTTT. As protein: CASSFTGTEAFF. The chain couples TRBV7-9 to TRBJ1-1; D not certain. The CDR3 contains 12 residues. Deletions cut 3 bases from V and 5 bases from J, with 7 bases between. Per the germline V gene, CDR1 is SEHNR and CDR2 is FQNEAQ (reference sequence).